This T cell receptor beta chain was observed in a study of blood T cell repertoires in COVID-19. Looking at the study overall: COVID-19 samples collected from the United States, Italy and Spain covered acute and convalescent phases.

The authors' processing: Reference gene primers were amplified, and this amplification served to estimate nucleated cell counts. The method was immunoSEQ multiplex PCR; TCRdb's version includes in-frame clones alone and lacks a portion of them. From that table come the V and J calls and clone size; the DNA was used to work out D and trimming. The sample records 250,000 to 350,000 clones, about nine tenths being singletons. The receptor comes from a woman aged 25 to 39 with active or convalescent COVID-19. The sample comprised peripheral blood.

DNA for the CDR3: TGTGCCAGCACCCGGGACAGCTCTAACTATGGCTACACCTTC. Protein: CASTRDSSNYGYTF. This sequence joins TRBV19 and TRBJ1-2; 7 bases fit TRBD1. Trimming removed 9 bases from V and 0 bases from J; junction bases left unmatched: 7. The CDR3 is made up of 14 amino acids. Germline CDR1 and CDR2: LNHDA and SQIVND (reference sequence).